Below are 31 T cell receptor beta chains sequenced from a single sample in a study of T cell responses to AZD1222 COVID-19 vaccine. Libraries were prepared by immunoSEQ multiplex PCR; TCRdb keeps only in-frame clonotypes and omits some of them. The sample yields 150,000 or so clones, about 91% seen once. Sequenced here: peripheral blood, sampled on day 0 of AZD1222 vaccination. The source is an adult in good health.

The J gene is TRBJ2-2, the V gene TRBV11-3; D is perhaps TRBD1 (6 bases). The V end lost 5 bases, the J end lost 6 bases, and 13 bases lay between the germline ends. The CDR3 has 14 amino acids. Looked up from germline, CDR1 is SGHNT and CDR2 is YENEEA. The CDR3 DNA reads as TGTGCCAGCAGCCCCCGGACAGTGTCCGGGGAGCTGTTTTTT. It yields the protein CASSPRTVSGELFF.

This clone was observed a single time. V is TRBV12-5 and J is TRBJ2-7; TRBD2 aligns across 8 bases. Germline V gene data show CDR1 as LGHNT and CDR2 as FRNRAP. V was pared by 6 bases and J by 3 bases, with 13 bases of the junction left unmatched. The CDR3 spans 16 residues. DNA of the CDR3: TGTGCTAGTGGCGACCCCAGCGGGAGCCCCGACTACGAGCAGTACTTC. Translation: CASGDPSGSPDYEQYF. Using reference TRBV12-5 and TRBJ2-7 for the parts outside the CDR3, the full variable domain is DARVTQTPRHKVTEMGQEVTMRCQPILGHNTVFWYRQTMMQGLELLAYFRNRAPLDDSGMPKDRFSAEMPDATLATLKIQPSEPRDSAVYFCASGDPSGSPDYEQYFGPGTRLTVT.

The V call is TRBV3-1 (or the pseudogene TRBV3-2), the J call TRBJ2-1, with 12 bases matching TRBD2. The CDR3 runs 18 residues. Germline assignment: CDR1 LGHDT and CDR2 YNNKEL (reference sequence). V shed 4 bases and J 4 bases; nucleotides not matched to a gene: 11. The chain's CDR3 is CASSPKGTLAGGYNEQFF. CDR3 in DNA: TGTGCCAGCAGCCCAAAGGGAACCCTAGCGGGGGGGTACAATGAGCAGTTCTTC.

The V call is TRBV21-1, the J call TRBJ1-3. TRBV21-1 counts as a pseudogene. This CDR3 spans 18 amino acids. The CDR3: CASSKGGGSTITTNTIYF. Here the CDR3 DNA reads TGTGCCAGCAGCAAAGGCGGGGGGAGTACGATCACTACAAACACCATATATTTT.

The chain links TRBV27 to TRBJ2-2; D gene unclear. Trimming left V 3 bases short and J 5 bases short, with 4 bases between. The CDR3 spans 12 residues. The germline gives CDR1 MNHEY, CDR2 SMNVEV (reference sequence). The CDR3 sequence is CASSFGTGELFF. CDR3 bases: TGTGCCAGCAGTTTTGGTACCGGGGAGCTGTTTTTT.

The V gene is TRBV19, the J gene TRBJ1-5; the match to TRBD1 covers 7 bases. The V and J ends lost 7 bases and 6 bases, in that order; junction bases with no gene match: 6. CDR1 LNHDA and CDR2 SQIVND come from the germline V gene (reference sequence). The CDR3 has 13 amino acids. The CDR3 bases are TGTGCCAGTACTTTGACAGGGTTTCAGCCCCAGCATTTT. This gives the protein CASTLTGFQPQHF.

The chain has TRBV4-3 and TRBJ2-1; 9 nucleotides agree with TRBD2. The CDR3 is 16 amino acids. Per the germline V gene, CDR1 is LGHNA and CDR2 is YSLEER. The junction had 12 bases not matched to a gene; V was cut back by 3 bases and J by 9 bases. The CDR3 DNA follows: TGCGCCAGCAGCCAGTCACTAGCGGGCTTCGGGAGTGAGCAGTTCTTC. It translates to CASSQSLAGFGSEQFF.

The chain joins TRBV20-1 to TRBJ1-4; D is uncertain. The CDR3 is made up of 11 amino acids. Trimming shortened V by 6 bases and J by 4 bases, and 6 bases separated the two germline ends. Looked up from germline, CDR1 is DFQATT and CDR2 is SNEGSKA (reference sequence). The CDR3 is CSAVRNEKLFF. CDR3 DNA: TGCAGTGCCGTTCGTAATGAAAAACTGTTTTTT.

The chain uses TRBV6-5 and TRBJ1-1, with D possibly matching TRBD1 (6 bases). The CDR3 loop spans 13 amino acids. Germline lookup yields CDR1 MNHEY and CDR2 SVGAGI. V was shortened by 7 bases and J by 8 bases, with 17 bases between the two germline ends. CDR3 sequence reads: CASMGWGTREAFF. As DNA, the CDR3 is TGTGCCAGCATGGGATGGGGGACAAGGGAAGCTTTCTTT.

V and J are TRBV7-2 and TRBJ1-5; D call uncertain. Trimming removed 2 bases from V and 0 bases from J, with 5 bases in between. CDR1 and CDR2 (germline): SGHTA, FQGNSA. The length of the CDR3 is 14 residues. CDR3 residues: CASSLSDSNQPQHF. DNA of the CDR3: TGTGCCAGCAGCTTAAGCGATAGCAATCAGCCCCAGCATTTT.

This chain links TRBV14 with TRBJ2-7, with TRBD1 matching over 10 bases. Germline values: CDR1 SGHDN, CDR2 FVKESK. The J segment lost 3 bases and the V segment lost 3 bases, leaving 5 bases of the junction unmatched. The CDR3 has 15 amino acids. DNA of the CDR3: TGTGCCAGCAGCCACCGGGGACAGGGGAACTACGAGCAGTACTTC. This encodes CASSHRGQGNYEQYF.

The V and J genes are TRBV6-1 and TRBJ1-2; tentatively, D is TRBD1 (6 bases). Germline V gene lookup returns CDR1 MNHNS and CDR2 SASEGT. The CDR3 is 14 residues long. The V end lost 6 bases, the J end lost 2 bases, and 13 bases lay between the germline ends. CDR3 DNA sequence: TGTGCCAGCAGCGATCAGGGGACCAACTATGGCTACACCTTC. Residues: CASSDQGTNYGYTF.

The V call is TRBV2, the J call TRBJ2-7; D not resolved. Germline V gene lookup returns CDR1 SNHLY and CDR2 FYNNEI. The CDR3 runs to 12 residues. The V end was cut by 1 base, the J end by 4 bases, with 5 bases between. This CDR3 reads CASSEEGYEQYF. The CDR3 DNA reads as TGTGCCAGCAGTGAAGAAGGGTACGAGCAGTACTTC.

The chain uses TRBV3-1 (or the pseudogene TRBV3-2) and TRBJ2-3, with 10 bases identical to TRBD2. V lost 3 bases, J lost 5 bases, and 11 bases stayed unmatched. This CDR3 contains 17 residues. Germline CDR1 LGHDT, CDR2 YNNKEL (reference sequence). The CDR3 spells CASSHSIAGGGVDTQYF. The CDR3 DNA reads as TGTGCCAGCAGCCATTCTATAGCGGGGGGCGGGGTAGATACGCAGTATTTT.

Written as DNA, the CDR3 is TGTGCCAGCAGCTTAGGCGGGAGGGGTCTCGAGCAGTACTTC. It yields the protein CASSLGGRGLEQYF. This rearrangement joins TRBV7-2 to TRBJ2-7; 9 nucleotides match TRBD2. The V gene end was trimmed by 1 base and the J gene end by 6 bases; junction bases not matched to a gene: 4. The V gene's germline CDR1 is SGHTA and CDR2 FQGNSA. The CDR3 totals 14 residues.

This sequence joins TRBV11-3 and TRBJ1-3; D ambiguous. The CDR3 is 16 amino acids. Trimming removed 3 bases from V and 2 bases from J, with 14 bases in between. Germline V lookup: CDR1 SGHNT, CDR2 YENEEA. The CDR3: CASSLGSADPGNTIYF. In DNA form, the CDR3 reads TGTGCCAGCAGCTTGGGTTCGGCCGATCCTGGAAACACCATATATTTT.

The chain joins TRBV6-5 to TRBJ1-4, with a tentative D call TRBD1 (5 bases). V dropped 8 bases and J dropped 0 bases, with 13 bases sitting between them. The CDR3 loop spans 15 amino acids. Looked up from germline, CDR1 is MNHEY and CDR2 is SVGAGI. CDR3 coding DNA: TGTGCCAGCTCTCAGGCGGGGGCAACTAATGAAAAACTGTTTTTT. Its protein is CASSQAGATNEKLFF.

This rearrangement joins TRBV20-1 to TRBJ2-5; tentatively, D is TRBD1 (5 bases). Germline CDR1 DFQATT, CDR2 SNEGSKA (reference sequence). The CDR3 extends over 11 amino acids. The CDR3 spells CSAHWGQTQYF. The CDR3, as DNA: TGCAGCGCCCACTGGGGCCAGACCCAGTACTTC.

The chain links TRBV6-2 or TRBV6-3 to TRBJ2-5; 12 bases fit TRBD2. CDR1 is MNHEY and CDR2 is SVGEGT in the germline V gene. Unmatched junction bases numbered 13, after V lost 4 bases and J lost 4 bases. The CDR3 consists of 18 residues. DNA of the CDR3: TGTGCCAGCAGTTCTGGACTAGCGGGAAACTTGAGAAGAGAGACCCAGTACTTC. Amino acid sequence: CASSSGLAGNLRRETQYF.

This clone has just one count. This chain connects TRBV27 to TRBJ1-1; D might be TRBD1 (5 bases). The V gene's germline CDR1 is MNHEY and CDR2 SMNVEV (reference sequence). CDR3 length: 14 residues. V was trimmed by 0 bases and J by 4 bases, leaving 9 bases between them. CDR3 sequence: CASSLSGDRTEAFF. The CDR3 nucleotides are TGTGCCAGCAGTTTATCGGGGGACCGCACTGAAGCTTTCTTT.

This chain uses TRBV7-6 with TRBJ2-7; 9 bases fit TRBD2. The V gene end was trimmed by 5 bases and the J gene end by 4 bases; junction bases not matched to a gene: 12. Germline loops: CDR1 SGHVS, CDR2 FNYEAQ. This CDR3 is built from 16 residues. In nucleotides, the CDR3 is TGTGCCAGCAGCCTTGGAGATGGCGGGAGGGTATACGAGCAGTACTTC. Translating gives CASSLGDGGRVYEQYF.

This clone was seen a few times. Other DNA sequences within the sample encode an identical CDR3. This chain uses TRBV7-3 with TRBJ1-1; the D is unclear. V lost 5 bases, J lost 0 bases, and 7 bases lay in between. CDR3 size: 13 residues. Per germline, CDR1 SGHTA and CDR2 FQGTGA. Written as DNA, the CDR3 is TGTGCCAGCAGCAGGGAAATGAACACTGAAGCTTTCTTT. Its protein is CASSREMNTEAFF.

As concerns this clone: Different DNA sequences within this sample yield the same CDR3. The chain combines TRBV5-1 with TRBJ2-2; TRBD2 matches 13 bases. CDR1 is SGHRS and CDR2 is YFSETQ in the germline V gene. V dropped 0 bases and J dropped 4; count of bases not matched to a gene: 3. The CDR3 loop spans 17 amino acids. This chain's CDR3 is CASSLELAGGRTGELFF. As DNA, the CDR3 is TGCGCCAGCAGCTTGGAACTAGCGGGAGGGCGCACCGGGGAGCTGTTTTTT.

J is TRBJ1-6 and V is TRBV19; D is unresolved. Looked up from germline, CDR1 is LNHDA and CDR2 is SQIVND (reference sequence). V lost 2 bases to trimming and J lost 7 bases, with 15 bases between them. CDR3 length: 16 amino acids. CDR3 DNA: TGTGCCAGTAGTATACAGAAGAACAGCATGAATTCACCCCTCCACTTT. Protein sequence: CASSIQKNSMNSPLHF.

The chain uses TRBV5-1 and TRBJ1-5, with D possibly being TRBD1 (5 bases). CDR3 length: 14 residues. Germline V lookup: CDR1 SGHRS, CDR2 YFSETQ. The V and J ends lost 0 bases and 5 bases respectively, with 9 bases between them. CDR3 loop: CASSLAWGDQPQHF. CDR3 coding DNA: TGCGCCAGCAGCTTGGCCTGGGGGGATCAGCCCCAGCATTTT.

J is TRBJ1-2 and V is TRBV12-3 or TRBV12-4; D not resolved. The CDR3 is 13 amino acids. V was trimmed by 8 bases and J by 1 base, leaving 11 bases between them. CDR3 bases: TGTGCCAGCCACAGCACTATTAACTATGGCTACACCTTC. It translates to CASHSTINYGYTF.

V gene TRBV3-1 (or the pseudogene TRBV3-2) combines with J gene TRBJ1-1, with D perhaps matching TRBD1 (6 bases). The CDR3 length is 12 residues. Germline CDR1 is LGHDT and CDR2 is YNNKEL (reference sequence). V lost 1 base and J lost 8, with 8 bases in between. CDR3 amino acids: CASSQGGTEAFF. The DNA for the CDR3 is TGTGCCAGCAGCCAAGGGGGGACAGAAGCTTTCTTT.

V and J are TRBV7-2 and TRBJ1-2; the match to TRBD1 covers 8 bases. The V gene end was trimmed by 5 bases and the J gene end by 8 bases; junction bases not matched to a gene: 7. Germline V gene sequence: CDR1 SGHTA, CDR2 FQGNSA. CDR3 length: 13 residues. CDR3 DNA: TGTGCCAGCAGCCCTCAGGGGGCGTTCGGCTACACCTTC. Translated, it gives CASSPQGAFGYTF.

The CDR3 reads CASSRRGGSGNTIYF. The CDR3 coding sequence is TGTGCCAGCAGTCGAAGGGGCGGCTCTGGAAACACCATATATTTT. V and J are TRBV25-1 and TRBJ1-3; D might be TRBD1 (5 bases). The CDR3 is made up of 15 amino acids. Germline V gene data show CDR1 as MGHDK and CDR2 as SYGVNS. V dropped 5 bases and J dropped 0 bases, with 11 bases sitting between them. The complete variable domain, with remaining parts taken from reference TRBV25-1 and TRBJ1-3, reads EADIYQTPRYLVIGTGKKITLECSQTMGHDKMYWYQQDPGMELHLIHYSYGVNSTEKGDLSSESTVSRIRTEHFPLTLESARPSHTSQYLCASSRRGGSGNTIYFGEGSWLTVV.

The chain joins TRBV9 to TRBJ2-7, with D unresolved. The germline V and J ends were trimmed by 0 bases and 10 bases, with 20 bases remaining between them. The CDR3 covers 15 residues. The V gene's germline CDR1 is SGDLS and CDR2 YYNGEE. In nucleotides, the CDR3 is TGTGCCAGCAGCGTAGCTGGGGATAACTCCCGTCCTCAGTACTTC. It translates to CASSVAGDNSRPQYF.

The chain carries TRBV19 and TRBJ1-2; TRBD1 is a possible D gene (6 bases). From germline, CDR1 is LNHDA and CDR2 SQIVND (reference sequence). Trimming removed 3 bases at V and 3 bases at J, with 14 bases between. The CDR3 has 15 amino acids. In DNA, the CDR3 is TGTGCCAGTAGTATTGTTTCCGGACAGCACTATGGCTACACCTTC. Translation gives CASSIVSGQHYGYTF.